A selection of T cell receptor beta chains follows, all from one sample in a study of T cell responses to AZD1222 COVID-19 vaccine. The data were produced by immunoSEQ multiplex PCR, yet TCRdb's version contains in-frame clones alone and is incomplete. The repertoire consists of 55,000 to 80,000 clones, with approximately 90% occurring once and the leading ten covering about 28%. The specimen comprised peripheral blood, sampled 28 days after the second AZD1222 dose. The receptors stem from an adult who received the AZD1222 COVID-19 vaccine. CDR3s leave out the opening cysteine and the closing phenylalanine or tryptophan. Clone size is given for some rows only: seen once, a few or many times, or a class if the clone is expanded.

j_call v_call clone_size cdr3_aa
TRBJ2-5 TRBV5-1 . ASSRPGQGETQY
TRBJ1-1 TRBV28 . ASSSGGEAF
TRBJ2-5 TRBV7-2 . ASRLGQEGTQY
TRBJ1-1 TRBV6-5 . ASRGAGQANTEAF
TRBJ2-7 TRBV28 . ASSLSVASGRPYEQY
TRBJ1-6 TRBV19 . ASSITGQGPNSPLH
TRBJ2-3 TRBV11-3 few ASSRRRSSTDTQY
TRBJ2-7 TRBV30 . AWSPGSHYEQY
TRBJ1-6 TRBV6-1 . ASSEGGRSPLH
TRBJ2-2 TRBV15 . ATSTEGARAGELF
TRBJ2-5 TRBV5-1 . ASSLDRETQY
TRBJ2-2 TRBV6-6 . ASSYSGTHHTGELF
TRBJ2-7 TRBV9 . ASSVDSQSYEQY
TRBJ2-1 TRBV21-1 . ASHRLAGVYNEQF
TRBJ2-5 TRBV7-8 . ASSFLAIQETQY
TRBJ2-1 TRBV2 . ASNRDARTYNEQF
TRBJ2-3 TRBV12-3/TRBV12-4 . ASSFVPYTQY
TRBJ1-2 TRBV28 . AGGGALRGYT
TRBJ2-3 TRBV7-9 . ASRPTGYEFSTQY
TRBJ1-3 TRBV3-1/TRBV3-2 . ASSFWGISGNTIY
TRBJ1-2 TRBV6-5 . ASRKGGAIYGYT
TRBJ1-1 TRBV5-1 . ASSLEGTGTEAF
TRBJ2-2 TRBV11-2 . ASRPLAGKGELF
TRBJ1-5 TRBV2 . ASSEAGPNQPQH
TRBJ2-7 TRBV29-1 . SATGRGAFYEQY
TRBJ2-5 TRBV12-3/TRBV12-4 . ASRNPIVETQY
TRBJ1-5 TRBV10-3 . ATGPGQLNQPQH
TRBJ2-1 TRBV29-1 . SVRYNEQF
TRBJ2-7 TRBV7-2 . ASSLTDTPHYEQY
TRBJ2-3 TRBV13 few ASSLKGPGDTQY
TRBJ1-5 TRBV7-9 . ASSAGVSNQPQH
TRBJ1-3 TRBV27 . ASSFASSGNTIY
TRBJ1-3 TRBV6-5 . ASRTGYSSGNTIY
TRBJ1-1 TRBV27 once ATRDGGVTEAF
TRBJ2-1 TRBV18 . ASSPGLAGGKDEQF
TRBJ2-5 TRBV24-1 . ATSDRTLQETQY
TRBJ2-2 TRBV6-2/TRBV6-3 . ASSPWKRELF
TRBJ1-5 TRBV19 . ASSDQGPQH
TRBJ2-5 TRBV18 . ASSPNRGLETQY
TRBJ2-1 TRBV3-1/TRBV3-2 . ASSHDNEQF
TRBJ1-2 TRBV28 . ASSPTEGYT
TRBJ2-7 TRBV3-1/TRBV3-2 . ASSLIPGEQY
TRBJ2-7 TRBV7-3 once ASSLRGATLTGTENYEQY
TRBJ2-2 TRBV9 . ASSVRLYTELF
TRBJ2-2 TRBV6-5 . ASSYRLAGHTGELF